The following is a T cell receptor (beta chain) sequence with its context. Its antigen has not been determined. Base qualities are missing; no much larger clone stands one base away. TCRbeta CDR3 regions were amplified from genomic DNA by means of the immunoSEQ Assay, a bias-controlled multiplex PCR. The paper's processing steps were these. The number of nucleated cells in each sample was estimated from the amplification of reference gene primers within the assay. To quantify the absolute abundance of each unique TCRbeta CDR3 rearrangement, sequence reads were collapsed and filtered. For each sample, productive Simpson clonality was calculated by taking the square root of Simpson's diversity index across productive rearrangements. TCRdb provides this immuneACCESS table in a form limited to in-frame rearrangements. Some clones are lacking; in checked studies, under half of them reflect an unresolved V gene, and why the rest are absent is not known. The V and J calls and clone size come from that table; D and trimming were worked out from the DNA. This sample is represented by tens of thousands of clones; about 77% of them were singletons. The top ten hold 16% of the sample.

This sample was included in a study of blood T cell repertoires in COVID-19 (dated by TCRdb to 2018 to 2020). The study in broad terms: Samples from collaborators originated in the United States, Italy and Spain and spanned both the acute and convalescent phases of COVID-19. The prospective study material was composed of cDNA or gDNA derived from T cells, B-cell-depleted T cells, or PBMCs. Deeply sampled blood TCRbeta repertoires from subjects exposed to, actively infected with, or recovered from COVID-19 were included in the dataset. The repertoires were released in a freely available public database meant as a resource for research on the immune response to SARS-CoV-2. Samples were obtained from the ongoing ImmuneRACE study (first 160 participants) and from about 1,300 subjects provided by 6 global collaborators. A de-identified subject ID, COVID-19 status, age in years and sex were almost always included in the sample metadata. HLA class I and class II types, where available, came from metadata supplied by the sample provider rather than from assay-based typing.

Overall study outcomes, separate from this receptor: The quantity of clinical and demographic metadata differed by source and by participant and was supplied without curation.

The collaborating institutions used their own protocols to collect whole blood in K2EDTA tubes. For TCRbeta analysis, collaborators shipped samples in one of three forms: frozen whole blood, isolated PBMCs, or DNA extracted from either of those sample types. The CDR3 runs 14 residues from the cysteine to the phenylalanine. Just the 42-base CDR3 DNA is kept, in frame starting at base 1. CDR1 and CDR2 are drawn from the germline V gene: SGHRS, YFSETQ. V sheds 0 bases and J sheds 10 bases, leaving 14 bases between their ends. Rearrangement joined TRBV5-1 to TRBJ2-1; a tentative D call is TRBD1 (5 bases match). The source material was peripheral blood. This clonotype originated in a human donor in a cohort sampled during active COVID-19. DNA sequence: TGCGCCAGCAGCTTGGCCGCAGGGCTAAGGGAGCAGTTCTTC. The encoded protein is CASSLAAGLREQFF. Beyond the CDR3, the reference TRBV5-1 and TRBJ2-1 genes provide the residues; the full variable domain reads: KAGVTQTPRYLIKTRGQQVTLSCSPISGHRSVSWYQQTPGQGLQFLFEYFSETQRNKGNFPGRFSGRQFSNSRSEMNVSTLELGDSALYLCASSLAAGLREQFFGPGTRLTVL.